Following are 6 T cell receptor beta chains from one sample sequenced in a study of T cells in Graves' hyperthyroidism and ophthalmopathy. Amplified TCR beta CDR3 regions came from RNA transcripts. The HTBI primer set drove a first-round RT-PCR of the TCR CDR3. TCRdb used MiXCR to reprocess the multiplex PCR reads, holding one entry per CDR3 protein. Seen here are hundreds of thousands of distinct CDR3 sequences, around 15% observed once, and the top ten hold 13%. The sequenced sample was blood. These receptors came from a man younger than 35 with Graves' ophthalmopathy.

This clonotype showed up many times. The chain carries TRBV5-1 and TRBJ2-1; maybe TRBD2 (10 bases). Germline V lookup: CDR1 SGHRS, CDR2 YFSETQ. Trimming stripped 2 bases from V and 4 bases from J, with 25 bases between. The CDR3 is 19 residues long. The CDR3 loop is CASSFRDRVLAGLYNEQFF. Here the CDR3 DNA reads TGCGCCAGCAGCTTCCGGGACAGGGTACTAGCGGGATTGTACAATGAGCAGTTCTTC.

The rearrangement joins TRBV5-1 to TRBJ2-7; TRBD1 matches 7 bases. V gave up 5 bases and J gave up 5 bases; unmatched junction bases: 10. The CDR3 totals 14 residues. The germline gives CDR1 SGHRS, CDR2 YFSETQ. The DNA of the CDR3 is TGCGCCAGCAGGCAACAGGGGACGAACCACGAGCAGTACTTC. Encoded protein: CASRQQGTNHEQYF.

In this sample, this clonotype turned up a few times. The chain couples TRBV7-6 to TRBJ2-2, with no clear D. Trimming cost V 1 base and J 4 bases, with 7 bases left between them. The V gene's germline CDR1 is SGHVS and CDR2 FNYEAQ. The CDR3 has 14 residues. The CDR3 DNA reads TGTGCCAGCAGCTTAGGGACCCTCACCGGGGAGCTGTTTTTT. Translation gives CASSLGTLTGELFF.

There are many counts of this clonotype. CDR3 in DNA: TGTGCCAGCAGCCAAGATGGGGGGGTATGGAATGAGCAGTTCTTC. This sequence encodes CASSQDGGVWNEQFF. This chain joins TRBV3-1 and TRBJ2-1; 7 bases align to TRBD2. This CDR3 region has 15 residues. Germline CDR1 is LGHDT and CDR2 is YNNKEL (reference sequence). The junction had 6 bases not matched to a gene; V was cut back by 0 bases and J by 7 bases.

The table lists this clonotype with many counts. The chain combines TRBV3-1 with TRBJ2-7; D possibly corresponds to TRBD1 (6 bases). The CDR3 extends over 16 amino acids. With 0 bases removed from V and 0 bases from J, the gap between germline ends came to 12 bases. Per the germline V gene, CDR1 is LGHDT and CDR2 is YNNKEL (reference sequence). DNA for the CDR3: TGTGCCAGCAGCCAAGAGTTGACAGGACCCTCCTACGAGCAGTACTTC. Protein sequence: CASSQELTGPSYEQYF.

This chain uses TRBV10-1 with TRBJ2-2; 9 nucleotides line up with TRBD2. CDR1 and CDR2 (germline): WNHNN, SYGVQD (reference sequence). With 8 bases clipped from V and 0 bases from J, the junction kept 25 bases outside the gene matches. The length of the CDR3 is 22 residues. The CDR3 is CASCLRNTPGLAGITNTGELFF. The CDR3 DNA follows: TGCGCCAGCTGTCTTCGAAACACCCCGGGACTAGCTGGCATTACGAACACCGGGGAGCTGTTTTTT.